Given below is one T cell receptor beta chain in context. Its antigen is undetermined. The data originate from a study of cytomegalovirus exposure and HLA in healthy donors. Study information: A preliminary data release comprised roughly 85 million unique TCRs obtained from HLA-typed donors.

General study findings and limits: Several top significant clusters appeared, in a later analysis, to be linked to common viral pathogens.

PCR was performed using 60 Vbeta and 13 Jbeta primers. TCRdb's copy holds only in-frame clones and misses some; the assay was immunoSEQ multiplex PCR. The sample carries about 78,000 clones, more than 65% recorded once. Germline CDR1 GTSNPN, CDR2 SVGIG (reference sequence). This CDR3 contains 14 residues. The V and J ends lost 1 base and 2 bases respectively, with 11 bases between them. The sample was PBMCs. The source of this sequence is a woman aged 40 to 55 in good health and CMV-seropositive. The gene calls are TRBV30 and TRBJ1-2; maybe TRBD1 (5 bases). The CDR3, as DNA: TGTGCCTGGAGTGCGCAGTCAGGGAACTATGGCTACACCTTC. It specifies CAWSAQSGNYGYTF.